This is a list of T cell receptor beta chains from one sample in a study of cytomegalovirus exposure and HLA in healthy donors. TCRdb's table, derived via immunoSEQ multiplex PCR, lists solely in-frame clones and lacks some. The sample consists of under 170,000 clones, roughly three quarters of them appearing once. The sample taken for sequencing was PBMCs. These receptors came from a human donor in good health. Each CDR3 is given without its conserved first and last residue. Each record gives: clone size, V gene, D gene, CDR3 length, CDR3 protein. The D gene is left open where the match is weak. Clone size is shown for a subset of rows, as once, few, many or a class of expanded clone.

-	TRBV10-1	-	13	ASSVTGTGLLEQY
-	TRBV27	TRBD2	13	ASSRGTSGRAEQF
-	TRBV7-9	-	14	ASSLDQGGDIYEQY
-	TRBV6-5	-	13	ASSYEMGRRGGYP
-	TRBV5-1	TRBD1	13	ASSKGGDRVYEQY
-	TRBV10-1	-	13	ASSDGGAGANVLT
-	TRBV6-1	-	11	ASSERPGDTQY
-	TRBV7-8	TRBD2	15	ASSRRRLAGAPNEQF
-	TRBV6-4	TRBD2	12	ASKQRECTDTQY
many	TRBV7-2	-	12	ASSVKRGIYEQY
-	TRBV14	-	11	ASSSTANYGYT
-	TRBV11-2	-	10	ASSLGADEQF
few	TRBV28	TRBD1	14	ASSFRPTGENSPLH
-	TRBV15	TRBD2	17	ATSRDWTSGTSGLNEQF
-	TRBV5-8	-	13	ASSSPGGSNQPQH
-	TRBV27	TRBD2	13	ASSLSGLAGVGQF
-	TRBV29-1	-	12	SGAGDRRNTEAF
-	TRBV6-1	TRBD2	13	ASSDPGLEKETQY
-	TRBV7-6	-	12	ASSLGADNSPLH
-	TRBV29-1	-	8	SAYTDTQY
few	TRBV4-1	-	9	ASSQLGSQF
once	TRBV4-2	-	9	ASRTDSQQY
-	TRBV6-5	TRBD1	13	ASRLGTGSNQPQH
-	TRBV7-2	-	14	ASSLAAGRIFSGYT
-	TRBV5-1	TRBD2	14	ASSPGLAGPSYEQY
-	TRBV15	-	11	ATSRGLNEKLF
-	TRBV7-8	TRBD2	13	ASSAKRGVTDTQY
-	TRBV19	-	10	ASSLPQGGYT
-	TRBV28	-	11	ASRNEGNQPQH
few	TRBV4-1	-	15	ASSQGEGGRATDTQY
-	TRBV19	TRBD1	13	ASSTRTGGGQPQH
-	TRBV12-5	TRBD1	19	ASGLGLHLDRAKGINSPLH
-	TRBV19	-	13	ASSMRFGQGGEQY
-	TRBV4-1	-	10	ASSHAQGEAF
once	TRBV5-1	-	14	ASSLGIKTPQETQY
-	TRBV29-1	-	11	SVLAGSVNEQF
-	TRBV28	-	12	ASTLTGFTTEAF
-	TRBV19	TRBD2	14	ASTLGRRGDGYEQY
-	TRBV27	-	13	ASTYLAGSRDTQY
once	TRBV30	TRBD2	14	AWTRTSGVSTDTQY
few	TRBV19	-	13	ASSSQAGPQETQY
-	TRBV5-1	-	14	ASSLAAGIAHRSEF
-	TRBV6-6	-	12	ASSYGGTYNEQF
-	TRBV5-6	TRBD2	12	ASSLSGTSSVQY
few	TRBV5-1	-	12	ASSLGQGLGGYT
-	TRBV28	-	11	ASSYPFSYGYT
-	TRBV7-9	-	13	ASSYTETSYNEQF
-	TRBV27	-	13	ASSTRWEGNQPQH
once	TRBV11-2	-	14	ASSRRDRATNEKLF
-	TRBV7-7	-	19	ASSLWGYGQQGSSYNSPLH